These 14 T cell receptor beta chains were sequenced from one sample in a study of blood T cell repertoires in COVID-19. Sequencing was performed with immunoSEQ multiplex PCR; in TCRdb, only in-frame clones are kept and a portion is missing. The table lists 250,000 to 300,000 clones, almost 90% of them singletons, with around 10% in the top ten. The sequencing input was peripheral blood. The receptors stem from a woman in her 30s with COVID-19, enrolled during active disease.

This clone was found a few times. V and J are TRBV27 and TRBJ2-3; D remains ambiguous. Trimming left V 0 bases short and J 2 bases short, with 3 bases between. This CDR3 has 13 residues. Germline-derived CDR1 and CDR2 are MNHEY and SMNVEV (reference sequence). The CDR3 sequence: CASSLSYTDTQYF. CDR3 nucleotides: TGTGCCAGCAGTTTATCGTACACAGATACGCAGTATTTT.

This chain connects TRBV19 to TRBJ1-5, with a weak D call TRBD1 (6 bases). Germline CDR1 and CDR2: LNHDA and SQIVND (reference sequence). This CDR3 contains 17 residues. V lost 5 bases, J lost 0 bases, and 17 bases lay in between. In DNA, the CDR3 is TGTGCCAGTAGTCTACAGGGATCCTATTATAGCAATCAGCCCCAGCATTTT. Protein sequence: CASSLQGSYYSNQPQHF. Full variable domain (rest looked up from reference TRBV19 and TRBJ1-5): DGGITQSPKYLFRKEGQNVTLSCEQNLNHDAMYWYRQDPGQGLRLIYYSQIVNDFQKGDIAEGYSVSREKKESFPLTVTSAQKNPTAFYLCASSLQGSYYSNQPQHFGDGTRLSIL.

The V and J genes are TRBV5-1 and TRBJ1-1; TRBD1 matches at 7 bases. Per the germline V gene, CDR1 is SGHRS and CDR2 is YFSETQ. The CDR3 loop spans 14 amino acids. Germline trimming cut 4 bases from V and 5 bases from J; bases unmatched to any gene: 8. As DNA, the CDR3 is TGCGCCAGCAGCACAGGGGTCCGATCGACTGAAGCTTTCTTT. Translation: CASSTGVRSTEAFF.

The V and J genes are TRBV3-1 (or the pseudogene TRBV3-2) and TRBJ2-3, with a possible D match to TRBD2 (5 bases). This CDR3 is built from 15 residues. Germline V gene sequence: CDR1 LGHDT, CDR2 YNNKEL (reference sequence). V lost 6 bases and J lost 7, with 20 bases in between. The CDR3 nucleotides read TGTGCCAGCAGTCCTCCCTCGGAGAGGGCATATACGCAGTATTTT. Amino acids: CASSPPSERAYTQYF.

This clone was seen repeatedly, ten times or more. The chain employs TRBV6-4 and TRBJ2-1, with 9 bases that match TRBD2. V dropped 2 bases and J dropped 7; count of bases not matched to a gene: 6. Germline V gene sequence: CDR1 MRHNA, CDR2 SNTAGT. There are 15 residues in the CDR3. The CDR3 here is CASSDEAGGKNEQFF. As DNA, the CDR3 is TGTGCCAGCAGTGACGAGGCGGGAGGGAAAAATGAGCAGTTCTTC.

The chain has TRBV9 and TRBJ1-2; weak D call: TRBD1 (5 bases). The CDR3 consists of 14 residues. CDR1 SGDLS and CDR2 YYNGEE come from the germline V gene. V lost 0 bases to trimming and J lost 4 bases, with 10 bases between them. The CDR3 reads CASSVGGAGYGYTF. DNA of the CDR3: TGTGCCAGCAGCGTAGGCGGGGCTGGCTATGGCTACACCTTC.

The chain uses TRBV4-2 and TRBJ1-6; 10 positions agree with TRBD1. This CDR3 is 15 amino acids long. Germline V gene lookup returns CDR1 LGHNA and CDR2 YNFKEQ. V dropped 0 bases and J dropped 7; count of bases not matched to a gene: 0. In nucleotides, the CDR3 is TGTGCCAGCAGCCAAGAGGGACAGGGGAATTCACCCCTCCACTTT. This sequence encodes CASSQEGQGNSPLHF.

The chain is built from TRBV19 and TRBJ1-5; 10 bases line up with TRBD1. The germline gives CDR1 LNHDA, CDR2 SQIVND (reference sequence). The CDR3 runs 17 residues. V shed 5 bases and J 6 bases; nucleotides not matched to a gene: 13. The CDR3 spells CASSPQAHGTGVQPQHF. The CDR3 DNA follows: TGTGCCAGTAGTCCACAAGCCCACGGGACAGGGGTTCAGCCCCAGCATTTT.

The chain is built from TRBV5-6 and TRBJ1-6; D gene ambiguous. Trimming removed 0 bases from V and 6 bases from J, with 13 bases in between. The CDR3 is 16 residues long. Germline loops: CDR1 SGHDT, CDR2 YYEEEE. In nucleotides, the CDR3 is TGTGCCAGCAGCTTGGCCGGAGGGTACAGTAATTCACCCCTCCACTTT. Residues: CASSLAGGYSNSPLHF.

This clone was seen only a few times. The chain is built from TRBV7-9 and TRBJ1-2; D might be TRBD1 (5 bases). CDR3 size: 12 residues. Germline assignment: CDR1 SEHNR and CDR2 FQNEAQ (reference sequence). V dropped 4 bases and J dropped 11 bases, with 14 bases sitting between them. CDR3: CASSSSQGSYTF. CDR3 bases: TGTGCCAGCAGCTCCTCCCAGGGCTCTTACACCTTC.

CDR3 coding DNA: TGTGCCAGCAGCCAAGGACCACCACGACTTTACGAGCAGTACTTC. Its translation: CASSQGPPRLYEQYF. This chain uses TRBV4-2 with TRBJ2-7, with D uncertain. Germline CDR1 LGHNA, CDR2 YNFKEQ. V was pared by 1 base and J by 4 bases, with 14 bases between. The CDR3 loop spans 15 amino acids.

This clone was detected only a few times. The chain couples TRBV29-1 to TRBJ1-2; D not certain. Germline CDR1 SQVTM, CDR2 ANQGSEA. CDR3 length: 12 residues. Trimming stripped 7 bases from V and 4 bases from J, with 13 bases between. The CDR3: CSGKEGGYGYTF. Here the CDR3 DNA reads TGCAGCGGAAAGGAGGGCGGCTATGGCTACACCTTC.

The chain carries TRBV6-5 and TRBJ2-1; weak D call: TRBD1 (6 bases). Germline V gives CDR1 MNHEY, CDR2 SVGAGI. The CDR3 covers 12 residues. V lost 5 bases, J lost 10 bases, and 12 bases lay in between. DNA of the CDR3: TGTGCCAGCAGTCGTGCAGGGGACGAGCAGTTCTTC. This gives the protein CASSRAGDEQFF.

The chain joins TRBV3-1 (or the pseudogene TRBV3-2) to TRBJ1-1; no clear D gene. Germline assignment: CDR1 LGHDT and CDR2 YNNKEL (reference sequence). V lost 0 bases, J lost 0 bases, and 11 bases lay in between. The length of the CDR3 is 16 residues. The CDR3 region has the DNA TGTGCCAGCAGCCAAGAGATCACAGCTATGAACACTGAAGCTTTCTTT. It yields the protein CASSQEITAMNTEAFF.